This T cell receptor beta chain appears in the sequencing data of a study of blood T cell repertoires in COVID-19. As for the study in general: Donors in the United States, Italy and Spain gave samples during acute or convalescent COVID-19. T cells, B-cell-depleted T cells, or PBMCs supplied cDNA or gDNA.

Authors' methods: Reference gene primers were amplified, and this amplification served to estimate nucleated cell counts. Measured with immunoSEQ multiplex PCR; TCRdb has only the in-frame clones, and not every one. The D gene and trimming were derived from the DNA, and the V and J assignments and clone size from that table. The table records around 220,000 clones, 70% to 90% of them present only once. This clone was seen a handful of times. Germline V lookup: CDR1 SNHLY, CDR2 FYNNEI. Trimming removed 1 base from V and 7 bases from J; junction bases left unmatched: 5. This CDR3 region has 16 residues.

This clonotype was sampled from a man aged 18 to 30 with active or convalescent COVID-19. The sequenced sample was peripheral blood. This sequence joins TRBV2 and TRBJ2-1, with 12 bases identical to TRBD2. In nucleotides, the CDR3 is TGTGCCAGCAGTGAAGGACTAGCGGGAGTCGGTAATGAGCAGTTCTTC. It translates to CASSEGLAGVGNEQFF.